Listed here is a single T cell receptor beta chain. The record originates from a study of shared clonotypes between healthy human individuals. Donation came from healthy HIV-negative adults that had no recent acute infections or vaccinations. The table came from immunoSEQ multiplex PCR; TCRdb's copy has only in-frame clones and leaves some out. The sample has about 2.4 million clones, 80% to 95% seen once; the top ten hold approximately 0.36%. V was pared by 3 bases and J by 6 bases, with 7 bases of the junction left unmatched. This CDR3 is 14 amino acids long. Germline lookup yields CDR1 KGHSH and CDR2 LQKENI.

The chain is built from TRBV18 and TRBJ2-7; the match to TRBD1 covers 8 bases. This TCR came from a man between 18 and 35 years old in good health. Some clones in this sample may be carry-over from other donors' samples. The sequenced sample was naive CD4+ T cells from PBMCs. Described subset: CD45RA+ positively selected. The DNA for the CDR3 is TGTGCCAGCTCACCGACAGGGGCGGGTGGCGAGCAGTACTTC. Its protein product is CASSPTGAGGEQYF.